These T cell receptor beta chains were read from a single sample in a study of blood T cell repertoires in COVID-19. Only in-frame clones appear in the TCRdb table, and some are missing; sequencing was by immunoSEQ multiplex PCR. Here the sample spans around 100,000 clones, under 90% being singletons. The sample comprised peripheral blood. These receptors came from a human donor in a cohort sampled during active COVID-19. CDR3s include the opening cysteine and the closing phenylalanine or tryptophan. A D gene is named only where the DNA matches it firmly. Not all rows give a size; the values are once, few, many and, for expanded clones, a class.

d_gene	v_gene	abundance	j_gene	CDR3nt	CDR3aa
TRBD1	TRBV7-9	.	TRBJ1-5	TGTGCCAGCAGCCGAGGGACAGATCCGCCCCAGCATTTT	CASSRGTDPPQHF
TRBD1	TRBV19	once	TRBJ1-4	TGTGCCAGTACTACCCCGTCGACAGGGCAACGCGAAAAACTGTTTTTT	CASTTPSTGQREKLFF
.	TRBV28	once	TRBJ1-6	TGTGCCAGCAGTCAATATGGACAGTCTCGGCCCCTCCACTTT	CASSQYGQSRPLHF
TRBD2	TRBV18	.	TRBJ2-1	TGTGCCAGCTCACCTCAAAGGACTAGCGGGAGTCAGTTCTTC	CASSPQRTSGSQFF
.	TRBV29-1	.	TRBJ1-2	TGCAGCGTTGAAGATTGGCCAAGAACAGACCGCTATGGCTACACCTTC	CSVEDWPRTDRYGYTF
TRBD1	TRBV28	once	TRBJ1-2	TGTGCCAGCAGTTCGGGACAGGGGGTCGGCTACACCTTC	CASSSGQGVGYTF
TRBD1	TRBV3-1/TRBV3-2	.	TRBJ1-4	TGTGCCAGCAGCAGTCGACAGGGTGAAAAACTGTTTTTT	CASSSRQGEKLFF
.	TRBV7-6	.	TRBJ2-7	TGTGCCAGCAGCCCGACTTATCTTTACGAGCAGTACTTC	CASSPTYLYEQYF
TRBD2	TRBV4-1	.	TRBJ2-3	TGCGCCAGCAGCCAGATACTAGCGGAACGCACAGATACGCAGTATTTT	CASSQILAERTDTQYF
.	TRBV6-5	.	TRBJ2-5	TGTGCCTGCCTTGGGGTTTGGGGGCTGGAGACCCAGTACTTC	CACLGVWGLETQYF
TRBD2	TRBV5-1	.	TRBJ2-1	TGCGCCAGCAGCGTTACCGGGACTAGCTTCCATGAGCAGTTCTTC	CASSVTGTSFHEQFF